This T cell receptor (beta chain) was obtained from a study of blood T cell repertoires in COVID-19. Study summary: Samples of COVID-19 (acute and convalescent) were obtained from the United States, Italy and Spain. Nucleic acid was either cDNA or gDNA, and it came from T cells, B-cell-depleted T cells, or PBMCs.

In the authors' workflow: Estimates of nucleated cell counts were drawn from the amplification of reference gene primers. Sequencing used immunoSEQ multiplex PCR; TCRdb keeps in-frame clones, though not all of them. V and J calls plus clone size are reproduced from that table; the DNA served to infer D and trimming. This table holds about 160,000 clones, 84% found once. This clone occurred once. Trimming removed 0 bases from V and 6 bases from J; junction bases left unmatched: 5. Germline CDR1 KGHDR, CDR2 SFDVKD. This CDR3 has 16 amino acids. The source of this sequence is a man in his sixties or seventies with acute or convalescent COVID-19. Material: peripheral blood. The chain carries TRBV24-1 and TRBJ2-1; 9 bases match TRBD1. CDR3 residues: CATSDLDRGVSNEQFF. DNA for the CDR3: TGTGCCACCAGTGATTTGGACAGGGGGGTGTCCAATGAGCAGTTCTTC.